This TCR beta chain was retrieved from a study of patients and donors after allogeneic stem cell transplantation. V lost 4 bases and J 9 bases, leaving 13 bases between the germline ends. The CDR3 sequence is 13 residues long. Germline lookup yields CDR1 WNHNN and CDR2 SYGVQD (reference sequence). TCRdb itself ran the RT-PCR reads through MiXCR, one entry per CDR3 protein. The top ten clones hold 15% to 20% of a sample with a few thousand distinct CDR3 sequences, about 30% of them seen once. V is TRBV10-1 and J is TRBJ2-1; D call uncertain. Sequences were obtained from blood, either unsorted or a sorted T cell fraction (not recorded which). This TCR came from a human donor who was either an allogeneic HSCT recipient or a stem cell or donor lymphocyte infusion donor (not recorded which). It is not recorded whose cells these are; they may come from a transplant donor. The CDR3 DNA sequence: TGCGCCAGCAGTGGTAACAGTTTGAGTGAGCAGTTCTTC. This encodes CASSGNSLSEQFF.